Listed here are 16 T cell receptor beta chains from one sample, sequenced in a study of T cells after yellow fever vaccination (dated by TCRdb to the late 2010s). Per the publication, the treatment or condition label means: live attenuated yellow fever vaccine strain. The receptor library was made with 5' RACE. This sample was sequenced with an Illumina NovaSeq 6000. TCRdb handled the public reads itself, with Q25 trimming in fastp and clone calling in MiXCR, and kept productive beta chains. Under each unique CDR3 protein, matching rows form one entry showing the most common genes and DNA. This sample comprises some 220,000 distinct CDR3 sequences, around 3.1% of them detected only once. The ten largest clonotypes hold roughly 3% of the sample. The material was CD4+ T cells sorted from PBMCs, obtained 10 days after the yellow fever booster vaccination. These receptors all come from a man between 18 and 29 years old who received the YFV17D yellow fever vaccine.

This clonotype appeared many times. This chain joins TRBV7-9 and TRBJ2-3; 11 positions agree with TRBD1. The CDR3 is 17 amino acids. In germline, CDR1 is SEHNR, CDR2 FQNEAQ (reference sequence). Trimming cost V 2 bases and J 6 bases; bases outside gene matches: 10. CDR3 DNA sequence: TGTGCCAGCAGCTTACGGCTCCGGACAGGGGGCTCGGATACGCAGTATTTT. Translated: CASSLRLRTGGSDTQYF.

This clonotype was observed at least ten times. This rearrangement joins TRBV7-9 to TRBJ2-5; D unclear. Germline-derived CDR1 and CDR2 are SEHNR and FQNEAQ (reference sequence). Trimming took 5 bases from V and 3 from J, leaving 7 bases between them. This CDR3 is built from 12 residues. Here the CDR3 DNA reads TGTGCCAGCAGCCGGATAGAAGAGACCCAGTACTTC. Protein: CASSRIEETQYF.

This CDR3 is CASSLPGSPEAFF. The CDR3 coding sequence is TGTGCCAGCAGCTTGCCGGGGTCCCCTGAAGCTTTCTTT. The chain recombines TRBV5-6 with TRBJ1-1, with D unclear. This CDR3 is built from 13 residues. V lost 1 base to trimming and J lost 6 bases, with 10 bases between them. From germline, CDR1 is SGHDT and CDR2 YYEEEE.

This clonotype was counted ten times or more. The rearrangement links TRBV5-1 to TRBJ2-1; D may correspond to TRBD1 or TRBD2 (5 bases each). This CDR3 has 17 residues. Looked up from germline, CDR1 is SGHRS and CDR2 is YFSETQ. V dropped 3 bases and J dropped 3 bases, with 19 bases sitting between them. DNA for the CDR3: TGCGCCAGCAGCTCATTCGACGGGACCTACTACTACAATGAGCAGTTCTTC. Its protein product is CASSSFDGTYYYNEQFF. Drawing the rest from reference TRBV5-1 and TRBJ2-1, the complete variable domain is KAGVTQTPRYLIKTRGQQVTLSCSPISGHRSVSWYQQTPGQGLQFLFEYFSETQRNKGNFPGRFSGRQFSNSRSEMNVSTLELGDSALYLCASSSFDGTYYYNEQFFGPGTRLTVL.

The V call is TRBV9, the J call TRBJ2-1; TRBD2 aligns across 10 bases. The CDR3 spans 15 residues. CDR1 and CDR2 from the germline V gene are SGDLS and YYNGEE. V lost 2 bases, J lost 13 bases, and 12 bases stayed unmatched. The CDR3 sequence is CASSVGSGGAPGQFF. CDR3 bases: TGTGCCAGCAGCGTGGGAAGCGGGGGGGCGCCGGGTCAGTTCTTC.

The table lists this clonotype with many counts. The V gene is TRBV5-1, the J gene TRBJ1-2; 8 bases are a match to TRBD1. The CDR3 totals 14 residues. The V gene end was trimmed by 2 bases and the J gene end by 4 bases; junction bases not matched to a gene: 4. Germline values: CDR1 SGHRS, CDR2 YFSETQ. CDR3 loop: CASSFAGGLYGYTF. The DNA for the CDR3 is TGCGCCAGCAGCTTTGCAGGGGGCCTCTATGGCTACACCTTC.

This clonotype has only a few counts. This sequence joins TRBV4-1 and TRBJ1-1; 7 nucleotides line up with TRBD1. V trimming: 1 base; J trimming: 7 bases; junction bases outside the gene matches: 3. Germline-derived CDR1 and CDR2 are MGHRA and YSYEKL. The CDR3 length is 13 residues. The CDR3 DNA is TGCGCCAGCAGCCAAGCAGACAGGGTTGAAGCTTTCTTT. Translating gives CASSQADRVEAFF.

This clonotype occurred many times. The chain joins TRBV11-2 to TRBJ2-5; D is unclear. Germline values: CDR1 SGHAT, CDR2 FQNNGV. The germline V and J ends were trimmed by 8 bases and 2 bases, with 15 bases remaining between them. This CDR3 is built from 14 residues. The CDR3 here is CASASRQAQETQYF. As DNA, the CDR3 is TGTGCCAGCGCCTCGCGGCAGGCTCAAGAGACCCAGTACTTC.

Many counts were recorded for this clonotype. The chain employs TRBV7-3 and TRBJ2-5; TRBD2 is a possible D gene (6 bases). V gave up 5 bases and J gave up 1 base, with 11 bases separating them. Germline V gives CDR1 SGHTA, CDR2 FQGTGA. This CDR3 region has 14 residues. CDR3 nucleotides: TGTGCCAGCAGCCGGGACTCTACCCAAGAGACCCAGTACTTC. Translating it yields CASSRDSTQETQYF.

This clonotype came up many times. V usage is TRBV7-6 and J usage is TRBJ2-5, with 7 bases lining up with TRBD1. Germline CDR1 reads SGHVS; CDR2 reads FNYEAQ. With V trimmed by 3 bases and J by 2 bases, 0 bases remained unmatched. The CDR3 is 13 residues long. Here the CDR3 reads CASSLGQQETQYF. CDR3 bases: TGTGCCAGCAGCTTGGGACAGCAAGAGACCCAGTACTTC.

This clonotype was recorded a few times. V is TRBV5-4 and J is TRBJ2-3, with D perhaps assigned TRBD1 or TRBD2 (5 bases each). CDR1 is SGHNT and CDR2 is YYREEE in the germline V gene (reference sequence). V shed 4 bases and J shed 4 bases, with 16 bases lying between them. CDR3 length: 15 residues. CDR3 coding DNA: TGTGCCAGCAGCCAGGGACGGTCGGAGGCAGATACGCAGTATTTT. It translates to CASSQGRSEADTQYF.

The chain recombines TRBV6-6 with TRBJ2-5; maybe TRBD2 (5 bases). CDR1 and CDR2 from the germline V gene are MNHNY and SVGAGI (reference sequence). The ends were cut back, 2 bases at V and 4 bases at J, with 14 bases in the middle. The CDR3 runs to 15 residues. CDR3 coding DNA: TGTGCCAGCAGTTACGGACCGGGGTCCCCAGAGACCCAGTACTTC. As protein: CASSYGPGSPETQYF.

This chain connects TRBV10-3 to TRBJ2-7; D not resolved. Looked up from germline, CDR1 is ENHRY and CDR2 is SYGVKD. Trimming stripped 3 bases from V and 6 bases from J, with 12 bases between. The CDR3 contains 13 residues. CDR3 sequence (DNA): TGTGCCATCAGTGAAGTGGGTAGGGCCGAGCAGTACTTC. It codes for CAISEVGRAEQYF.

Ten or more counts support this clonotype. The J gene is TRBJ2-2, the V gene TRBV11-2, with no clear D. This CDR3 has 16 residues. Germline-derived CDR1 and CDR2 are SGHAT and FQNNGV. Trimming stripped 4 bases from V and 0 bases from J, with 12 bases between. CDR3 DNA sequence: TGTGCCAGCAGCTCCAGTTTCGCCCCGAACACCGGGGAGCTGTTTTTT. Translation gives CASSSSFAPNTGELFF.

This clonotype has a count of ten or more. J is TRBJ1-4 and V is TRBV28; TRBD1 matches 7 bases. This CDR3 region has 15 residues. Germline V gene data show CDR1 as MDHEN and CDR2 as SYDVKM. Trimming took 4 bases from V and 5 from J; bases not matched to a gene: 7. CDR3 region: CASSYPGQLNEKLFF. For the CDR3, the DNA is TGTGCCAGCAGTTACCCGGGACAGTTGAATGAAAAACTGTTTTTT.

This clonotype was observed many times. V and J are TRBV6-5 and TRBJ1-2, with D possibly matching TRBD1 (5 bases). CDR3 length: 14 amino acids. Germline V lookup: CDR1 MNHEY, CDR2 SVGAGI. Trimming left V 7 bases short and J 3 bases short, with 15 bases between. CDR3 amino acids: CASTSRSGDYGYTF. CDR3 nucleotides: TGTGCCAGCACCTCCCGGTCGGGGGACTATGGCTACACCTTC.